Sequencing of this T cell receptor (beta chain) was carried out in a study of CD8+CD57+ T cells in acquired aplastic anemia. Whole-study context: Sorted CD4+ and CD8+ cells gave an average of approximately 3 ug of DNA.

Those patients picked for sequencing had displayed CD8+CD57+ cell expansion on flow cytometry. There were no patients without severe acquired aplastic anemia. The CDR3 is 13 amino acids. The germline V gene encodes CDR1 SQVTM and CDR2 ANQGSEA. The junction had 10 bases not matched to a gene; V was cut back by 6 bases and J by 8 bases. TCR beta VDJ and CDR3 were profiled, and genomic DNA was the template. Using its own MiXCR run on the reads, TCRdb lists one record per CDR3 protein. Among about 150,000 distinct CDR3 sequences listed, 40% to 65% were seen once. This clonotype was seen only a few times. The antigen is not known. Study-wide results and limits: Common to patients and controls were 25 to 30 CD8+ CDR3 sequences.

Specimen: sorted CD4+, CD8+, or CD8+CD57+ T cells (not recorded which) from PBMCs. The gene calls are TRBV29-1 and TRBJ2-1; the match to TRBD1 covers 7 bases. This TCR came from a human donor with aplastic anemia. CDR3 in amino acids: CSVRTGLNHEQFF. The CDR3 bases are TGCAGCGTCCGGACAGGTCTAAATCATGAGCAGTTCTTC.